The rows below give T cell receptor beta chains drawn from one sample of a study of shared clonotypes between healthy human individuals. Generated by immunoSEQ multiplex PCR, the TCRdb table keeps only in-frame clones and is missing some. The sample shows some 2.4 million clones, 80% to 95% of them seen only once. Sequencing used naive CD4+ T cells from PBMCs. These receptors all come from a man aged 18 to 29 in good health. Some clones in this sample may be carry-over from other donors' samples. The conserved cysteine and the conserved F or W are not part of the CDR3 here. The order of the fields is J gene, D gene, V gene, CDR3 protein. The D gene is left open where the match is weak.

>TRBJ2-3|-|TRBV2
ASSQDADTQY
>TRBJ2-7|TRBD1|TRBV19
ASSQTGNTYEQY
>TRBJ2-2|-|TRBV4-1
ASSQDIREAGGTGELF
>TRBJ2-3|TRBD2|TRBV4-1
ASSQVKGLAGVSGWGTDTQY
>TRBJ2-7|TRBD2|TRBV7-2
ASSLEVLAGLYEQY
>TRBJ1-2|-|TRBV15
ATSRDWSSSDYGYT
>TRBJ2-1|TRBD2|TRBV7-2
ASSSGTSGRDEQF
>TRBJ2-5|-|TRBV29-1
SVAAGRDGTQY
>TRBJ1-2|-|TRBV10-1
ASEGRNYGYT
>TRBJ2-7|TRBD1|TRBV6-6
ASRRGQDRSYEQY
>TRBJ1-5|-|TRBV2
ASSIGSNQPQH
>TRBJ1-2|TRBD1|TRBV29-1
STSGGASNYGYT
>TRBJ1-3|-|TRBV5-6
ASSLGQVGNTIY
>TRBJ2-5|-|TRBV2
ASSNARTQTQY
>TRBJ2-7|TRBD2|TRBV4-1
ASSQVLAGIYEQY
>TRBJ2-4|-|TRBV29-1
SVDATGSAVRY
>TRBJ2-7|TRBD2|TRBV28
ASGTRLDEQY
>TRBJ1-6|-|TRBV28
ASSFGRAAYNSPLH
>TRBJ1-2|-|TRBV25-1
ASSDTAGSPINYGYT
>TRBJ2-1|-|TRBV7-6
ASSLGRARSSYNEQF
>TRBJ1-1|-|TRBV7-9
ASSPARGQTLNTEAF
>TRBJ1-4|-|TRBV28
ASRGGTGWDEKLF
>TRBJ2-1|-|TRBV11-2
ASSSNGLAGEQF
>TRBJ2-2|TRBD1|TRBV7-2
ASSQDRTTGELF
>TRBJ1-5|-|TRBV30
AWSVIGSSNQPQH